Listed below are T cell receptor beta chains from one sample, sequenced in a study of early T cells in non-severe SARS-CoV-2 infection. TCRdb re-called the 5' RACE reads through MiXCR, storing one row per CDR3 protein. This sample carries about 77,000 distinct CDR3 sequences, over 8.5% of them seen once, and the ten largest clones take about 5.3%. The sequencing input was whole blood. These receptors were collected from an adult who was a healthcare worker with PCR-confirmed SARS-CoV-2 infection or an uninfected control (not recorded which). CDR3s include the opening cysteine and the closing phenylalanine or tryptophan. Fields, in order: V gene, J gene, D gene, clone size, CDR3 protein, CDR3 DNA. The D gene is left open where the match is weak. The size field is filled for only some rows; it gives once, few, many or a size class.

V gene: TRBV7-7; J gene: TRBJ2-3; D gene: TRBD2; clone size: many; CDR3 protein: CASSPSSGRFTDTQYF; CDR3 DNA: TGTGCCAGCAGCCCCTCTAGCGGGCGTTTCACAGATACGCAGTATTTT
V gene: TRBV12-3/TRBV12-4; J gene: TRBJ1-2; D gene: NA; clone size: few; CDR3 protein: CASSLGRPLYGYTF; CDR3 DNA: TGTGCCAGCAGTTTAGGGCGGCCGCTCTATGGCTACACCTTC
V gene: TRBV13; J gene: TRBJ1-3; D gene: NA; clone size: NA; CDR3 protein: CASSWDPWGAEGNTIYF; CDR3 DNA: TGTGCCAGCAGCTGGGACCCGTGGGGGGCGGAAGGAAACACCATATATTTT
V gene: TRBV10-3; J gene: TRBJ2-3; D gene: TRBD2; clone size: few; CDR3 protein: CAIRTSGSTDTQYF; CDR3 DNA: TGTGCCATCAGGACTAGCGGAAGCACAGATACGCAGTATTTT
V gene: TRBV10-3; J gene: TRBJ2-1; D gene: NA; clone size: few; CDR3 protein: CAIRGSGSYNEQFF; CDR3 DNA: TGTGCCATCAGAGGAAGCGGTTCCTACAATGAGCAGTTCTTC
V gene: TRBV7-2; J gene: TRBJ2-7; D gene: NA; clone size: NA; CDR3 protein: CASSLGPNRGYYEQYF; CDR3 DNA: TGTGCCAGCAGCTTAGGACCTAATAGGGGCTACTACGAGCAGTACTTC
V gene: TRBV27; J gene: TRBJ1-1; D gene: TRBD1; clone size: few; CDR3 protein: CASRTTGGAFF; CDR3 DNA: TGTGCCAGCAGAACGACAGGGGGAGCTTTCTTT
V gene: TRBV13; J gene: TRBJ2-7; D gene: NA; clone size: NA; CDR3 protein: CASSIRASYEQYF; CDR3 DNA: TGTGCCAGCAGCATTCGGGCCTCCTACGAGCAGTACTTC
V gene: TRBV16; J gene: TRBJ2-7; D gene: TRBD1; clone size: few; CDR3 protein: CASSQWTGIGYEQYF; CDR3 DNA: TGTGCCAGCAGCCAGTGGACAGGGATCGGATACGAGCAGTACTTC
V gene: TRBV20-1; J gene: TRBJ2-7; D gene: TRBD2; clone size: many; CDR3 protein: CSATGTSGTYEQYF; CDR3 DNA: TGCAGTGCAACGGGGACTAGCGGAACCTACGAGCAGTACTTC
V gene: TRBV11-2; J gene: TRBJ2-7; D gene: NA; clone size: many; CDR3 protein: CASSPQYEQYF; CDR3 DNA: TGTGCCAGCAGCCCTCAATACGAGCAGTACTTC
V gene: TRBV20-1; J gene: TRBJ2-7; D gene: TRBD1; clone size: many; CDR3 protein: CSAYPGQGNYEQYF; CDR3 DNA: TGCAGTGCCTATCCGGGACAGGGGAATTACGAGCAGTACTTC
V gene: TRBV30; J gene: TRBJ1-2; D gene: NA; clone size: many; CDR3 protein: CAWSPLGEGYGYTF; CDR3 DNA: TGTGCCTGGAGTCCACTTGGGGAAGGCTATGGCTACACCTTC
V gene: TRBV27; J gene: TRBJ2-3; D gene: NA; clone size: many; CDR3 protein: CASSPRTMKADTQYF; CDR3 DNA: TGTGCCAGCAGTCCGCGGACTATGAAAGCAGATACGCAGTATTTT
V gene: TRBV3-1; J gene: TRBJ2-1; D gene: TRBD2; clone size: few; CDR3 protein: CASSTTSGKPNEQFF; CDR3 DNA: TGTGCCAGCAGCACGACTAGCGGGAAGCCCAATGAGCAGTTCTTC
V gene: TRBV4-2; J gene: TRBJ2-3; D gene: NA; clone size: NA; CDR3 protein: CASSQRGARGPSTDTQYF; CDR3 DNA: TGTGCCAGCAGCCAAAGGGGAGCCCGGGGACCTAGCACAGATACGCAGTATTTT
V gene: TRBV24-1; J gene: TRBJ2-3; D gene: TRBD2; clone size: NA; CDR3 protein: CATSDPSGSGTDTQYF; CDR3 DNA: TGTGCCACCAGTGACCCGAGCGGGAGTGGCACAGATACGCAGTATTTT
V gene: TRBV5-4; J gene: TRBJ2-7; D gene: TRBD2; clone size: NA; CDR3 protein: CASSSPSGRAYEQYF; CDR3 DNA: TGTGCCAGCAGCTCACCAAGCGGGAGGGCCTACGAGCAGTACTTC
V gene: TRBV7-8; J gene: TRBJ2-2; D gene: NA; clone size: few; CDR3 protein: CASSLNSLGTGELFF; CDR3 DNA: TGTGCCAGCAGCTTAAACTCCCTTGGCACCGGGGAGCTGTTTTTT
V gene: TRBV4-2; J gene: TRBJ2-3; D gene: NA; clone size: many; CDR3 protein: CASSRSDGLTDTQYF; CDR3 DNA: TGTGCCAGCAGCCGAAGCGATGGTCTAACAGATACGCAGTATTTT
V gene: TRBV7-9; J gene: TRBJ2-3; D gene: NA; clone size: many; CDR3 protein: CASSLVGASSFGTDTQYF; CDR3 DNA: TGTGCCAGCAGCTTAGTAGGGGCATCTAGTTTCGGCACAGATACGCAGTATTTT
V gene: TRBV4-1; J gene: TRBJ2-7; D gene: NA; clone size: NA; CDR3 protein: CASSSRGSSFEQYF; CDR3 DNA: TGCGCCAGCAGTTCGCGGGGTTCCTCATTCGAGCAGTACTTC
V gene: TRBV9; J gene: TRBJ2-5; D gene: TRBD2; clone size: many; CDR3 protein: CASSVTPQLAGGETQYF; CDR3 DNA: TGTGCCAGCAGCGTAACCCCCCAACTAGCGGGAGGAGAGACCCAGTACTTC
V gene: TRBV19; J gene: TRBJ2-3; D gene: NA; clone size: many; CDR3 protein: CATSDRYTDTQYF; CDR3 DNA: TGTGCCACTTCGGACAGATACACAGATACGCAGTATTTT
V gene: TRBV4-2; J gene: TRBJ2-1; D gene: NA; clone size: many; CDR3 protein: CASSQGMGDVYGNEQFF; CDR3 DNA: TGTGCCAGCAGCCAAGGGATGGGGGACGTCTACGGCAATGAGCAGTTCTTC
V gene: TRBV27; J gene: TRBJ1-2; D gene: NA; clone size: many; CDR3 protein: CASSLVAPRGDYGYTF; CDR3 DNA: TGTGCCAGCAGTCTAGTGGCCCCCCGCGGGGACTATGGCTACACCTTC
V gene: TRBV5-1; J gene: TRBJ2-1; D gene: NA; clone size: NA; CDR3 protein: CASSLVSSRNYNEQFF; CDR3 DNA: TGCGCCAGCAGCTTGGTCTCCAGCCGGAACTACAATGAGCAGTTCTTC
V gene: TRBV5-1; J gene: TRBJ2-7; D gene: TRBD1; clone size: few; CDR3 protein: CASNTGTGSYEQYF; CDR3 DNA: TGCGCCAGCAACACCGGGACAGGGAGCTACGAGCAGTACTTC
V gene: TRBV28; J gene: TRBJ2-3; D gene: NA; clone size: many; CDR3 protein: CASSSREADTQYF; CDR3 DNA: TGTGCCAGCAGTTCTAGAGAAGCGGATACGCAGTATTTT
V gene: TRBV28; J gene: TRBJ2-5; D gene: NA; clone size: many; CDR3 protein: CASSPSRGLGAVQETQYF; CDR3 DNA: TGTGCCAGCAGTCCCAGCCGTGGCCTCGGGGCAGTCCAAGAGACCCAGTACTTC
V gene: TRBV3-1; J gene: TRBJ2-5; D gene: NA; clone size: NA; CDR3 protein: CASSEGLSTQETQYF; CDR3 DNA: TGTGCCAGCAGCGAAGGACTCTCCACTCAAGAGACCCAGTACTTC
V gene: TRBV6-4; J gene: TRBJ2-3; D gene: NA; clone size: many; CDR3 protein: CASSDSLGSTDTQYF; CDR3 DNA: TGTGCCAGCAGTGACTCGCTGGGAAGCACAGATACGCAGTATTTT
V gene: TRBV7-2; J gene: TRBJ1-4; D gene: TRBD1; clone size: many; CDR3 protein: CASSPETGGKLFF; CDR3 DNA: TGTGCCAGCAGCCCAGAGACAGGGGGTAAACTGTTTTTT
V gene: TRBV5-4; J gene: TRBJ1-4; D gene: NA; clone size: NA; CDR3 protein: CASSSSGGASNEKLFF; CDR3 DNA: TGTGCCAGCAGCTCTTCTGGGGGGGCTTCTAATGAAAAACTGTTTTTT
V gene: TRBV28; J gene: TRBJ1-6; D gene: TRBD1; clone size: few; CDR3 protein: CASSGDSSSYNSPLHF; CDR3 DNA: TGTGCCAGCAGTGGGGACAGCAGCTCCTATAATTCACCCCTCCACTTT
V gene: TRBV6-1; J gene: TRBJ2-3; D gene: NA; clone size: NA; CDR3 protein: CTSDRDSLEAATQYF; CDR3 DNA: TGTACCAGTGACCGGGACTCCCTTGAGGCGGCTACGCAGTATTTT
V gene: TRBV7-9; J gene: TRBJ2-1; D gene: TRBD1; clone size: NA; CDR3 protein: CASSRTGDYNEQFF; CDR3 DNA: TGTGCCAGCAGCCGGACAGGGGATTACAATGAGCAGTTCTTC
V gene: TRBV28; J gene: TRBJ2-5; D gene: NA; clone size: many; CDR3 protein: CASSFNRVIQETQYF; CDR3 DNA: TGTGCCAGCAGTTTTAACAGGGTAATCCAAGAGACCCAGTACTTC
V gene: TRBV10-2; J gene: TRBJ2-3; D gene: NA; clone size: many; CDR3 protein: CASSDPGGTDTQYF; CDR3 DNA: TGCGCCAGCAGTGACCCAGGGGGCACAGATACGCAGTATTTT
V gene: TRBV7-8; J gene: TRBJ1-2; D gene: NA; clone size: many; CDR3 protein: CASSLLRTQGYTF; CDR3 DNA: TGTGCCAGCAGCCTGCTGAGGACACAGGGCTACACCTTC
V gene: TRBV9; J gene: TRBJ2-2; D gene: NA; clone size: NA; CDR3 protein: CASSPRLDPTGELFF; CDR3 DNA: TGTGCCAGCAGCCCGCGACTAGACCCAACCGGGGAGCTGTTTTTT
V gene: TRBV20-1; J gene: TRBJ1-5; D gene: NA; clone size: many; CDR3 protein: CSARVKSRFSNQPQHF; CDR3 DNA: TGCAGTGCTAGAGTTAAGTCCAGGTTTAGCAATCAGCCCCAGCATTTT
V gene: TRBV27; J gene: TRBJ2-3; D gene: TRBD2; clone size: few; CDR3 protein: CASTLTWRGGDTQYF; CDR3 DNA: TGTGCCAGCACTCTTACATGGCGGGGAGGGGATACGCAGTATTTT
V gene: TRBV27; J gene: TRBJ2-7; D gene: NA; clone size: many; CDR3 protein: CASSREGLGYEQYF; CDR3 DNA: TGTGCCAGCAGTCGTGAGGGGCTGGGCTACGAGCAGTACTTC
V gene: TRBV6-1; J gene: TRBJ1-1; D gene: NA; clone size: many; CDR3 protein: CASTPGDYMNTEAFF; CDR3 DNA: TGTGCCAGCACTCCTGGGGATTACATGAACACTGAAGCTTTCTTT
V gene: TRBV7-9; J gene: TRBJ2-3; D gene: TRBD2; clone size: NA; CDR3 protein: CASSKGTSGLTDTQYF; CDR3 DNA: TGTGCCAGCAGCAAGGGGACTAGCGGGCTCACAGATACGCAGTATTTT
V gene: TRBV10-3; J gene: TRBJ2-5; D gene: NA; clone size: many; CDR3 protein: CAISEEAETQYF; CDR3 DNA: TGTGCCATCAGTGAAGAGGCAGAGACCCAGTACTTC
V gene: TRBV5-4; J gene: TRBJ1-4; D gene: NA; clone size: NA; CDR3 protein: CASSLATGGNEKLFF; CDR3 DNA: TGTGCCAGCAGCTTGGCGACGGGCGGGAATGAAAAACTGTTTTTT
V gene: TRBV5-5; J gene: TRBJ1-2; D gene: TRBD1; clone size: few; CDR3 protein: CASSWGPGQGVDGYTF; CDR3 DNA: TGTGCCAGCAGCTGGGGCCCGGGACAGGGTGTTGATGGCTACACCTTC
V gene: TRBV10-3; J gene: TRBJ2-1; D gene: TRBD2; clone size: many; CDR3 protein: CAISSEGLAGNEQFF; CDR3 DNA: TGTGCCATCAGTTCCGAGGGACTAGCGGGAAATGAGCAGTTCTTC
V gene: TRBV12-3/TRBV12-4; J gene: TRBJ2-1; D gene: NA; clone size: many; CDR3 protein: CASRGEGQFF; CDR3 DNA: TGTGCCTCCAGGGGGGAAGGGCAGTTCTTC